Listed below are T cell receptor beta chains from one sample, sequenced in a study of blood T cell repertoires in COVID-19. The assay was immunoSEQ multiplex PCR, and TCRdb's table has in-frame clones only and misses some. The table shows 390,000 or so clones, with approximately 87% occurring only once. Sequences were obtained from PBMCs or T cells enriched from blood (not recorded which). The origin of the receptors is a woman between 50 and 59 years old who had recovered from COVID-19. CDR3s include the opening cysteine and the closing phenylalanine or tryptophan. A D gene is named only where the DNA matches it firmly. Only some rows state a clone size, as once, few, many or a class for expanded clones.

>TRBJ1-2|TRBV7-2|TRBD1|.|15
TGTGCCAGCAGCCCTGAGTCCGGCAGGGGGAATGGCTACACCTTC
CASSPESGRGNGYTF
>TRBJ1-5|TRBV28|TRBD1|.|16
TGTGCCAGCATGATAGGGACAGGGTACAGCAATCAGCCCCAGCATTTT
CASMIGTGYSNQPQHF
>TRBJ2-7|TRBV6-5|.|once|15
TGTGCCAGCAGTTACTCGATGGTTAGCTCCTACGAGCAGTACTTC
CASSYSMVSSYEQYF
>TRBJ2-7|TRBV7-8|.|.|14
TGTGCCAGCAGATCGTCCCTAGCCTCCTACGAGCAGTACTTC
CASRSSLASYEQYF
>TRBJ1-2|TRBV7-9|.|.|15
TGTGCCAGCAGCTACGGACAGCAAAGACGGTATGGCTACACCTTC
CASSYGQQRRYGYTF
>TRBJ2-1|TRBV6-5|.|.|13
TGTGCCAGCAGTTTCGATGTCAGGAATGAGCAGTTCTTC
CASSFDVRNEQFF
>TRBJ1-1|TRBV7-9|.|.|17
TGTGCCAGCAGCGGTCCCCGGGACACCTTCTTGAACACTGAAGCTTTCTTT
CASSGPRDTFLNTEAFF
>TRBJ2-3|TRBV3-1/TRBV3-2|TRBD2|once|20
TGTGCCAGCAGCCAAGATTGGGCGGGGGGAAACGGGACTAGCACAGATACGCAGTATTTT
CASSQDWAGGNGTSTDTQYF
>TRBJ1-2|TRBV5-1|TRBD1|.|15
TGCGCCAGCAGCTTGGGAGCTGGGACAGTCTATGGCTACACCTTC
CASSLGAGTVYGYTF
>TRBJ2-1|TRBV12-3/TRBV12-4|.|.|13
TGTGCCAGCAGTTTAGTACACTACAATGAGCAGTTCTTC
CASSLVHYNEQFF
>TRBJ2-5|TRBV9|TRBD2|.|17
TGTGCCAGCAGCGTAGATGGAAAGACTAGCGGAGAAGAGACCCAGTACTTC
CASSVDGKTSGEETQYF
>TRBJ1-1|TRBV12-5|.|.|14
TGTGCTAGTGGTCTAGGAGGCGGGAACACTGAAGCTTTCTTT
CASGLGGGNTEAFF
>TRBJ2-5|TRBV2|TRBD2|.|14
TGTGCCAGCAGTGTATTGACTAGCAAAGAGACCCAGTACTTC
CASSVLTSKETQYF
>TRBJ2-1|TRBV4-2|TRBD2|.|15
TGTGCCAGCAGCCAAGATGCGGGGGGAGGCAATGAGCAGTTCTTC
CASSQDAGGGNEQFF